The following is a T cell receptor (beta chain) sequence with its context. Its antigen is unknown. The input lacks base qualities; no much larger clone sits a single base away. Inclusive of the bounding cysteine and phenylalanine, the CDR3 is 19 residues long. Just the 57-base CDR3 DNA is kept, in frame starting at base 1. The germline ends are 19 bases apart after V is trimmed by 4 bases and J by 0 bases. Looking up the germline V gene (reference sequence) yields CDR1 MNHEY and CDR2 SMNVEV. The sample belongs to a study of T cell changes during pregnancy in multiple sclerosis (dated by TCRdb to about 2019). Regarding the research as a whole: In women with multiple sclerosis, the researchers looked at how the T cell repertoire shifted as pregnancy progressed.

Receptor libraries were prepared by the immunoSEQ multiplex PCR assay. Not all clones reach the TCRdb copy of this immuneACCESS table, which keeps in-frame sequences only. Checked studies attribute under half of the gap to unresolved V genes and leave the rest unexplained. This sample holds around 62,000 clones; 70% to 90% were observed only once. The ten largest make up around 2.5% of the sample. This TCR was recovered from a female donor with multiple sclerosis, enrolled in a pregnancy study. Specimen: peripheral blood, collected in the first trimester of pregnancy. The chain uses TRBV27 and TRBJ2-6; possibly the D gene is TRBD1, per 6 matching bases. The nucleotide sequence reads as follows: TGTGCCAGCAGTTCTGTCGGGACACTTCAAACCTCTGGGGCCAACGTCCTGACTTTC. Its translation reads: CASSSVGTLQTSGANVLTF.